Described below is a single TCR beta chain sequence and its context. Its target is not known. This entry is derived from a study of T cell repertoires in cytomegalovirus infection. Study at large: Well-studied HLA-B-restricted CMV epitopes were used in the study alongside recently identified HLA-C-restricted ones.

TCRdb itself ran the reads through MiXCR, one entry per CDR3 protein. This sample carries nearly 700,000 distinct CDR3 sequences, roughly 30% of them seen once, and the ten largest clones take about 20%. General study results and limits: Across the ex vivo response, the dominant clonotypes were HLA-C-restricted CMV-specific TCR beta clonotypes. Carriers of CMV and the relevant HLA type were discriminated by public TCR beta frequency.

The CDR3 is made up of 17 amino acids. J gave up 5 bases and V 3 bases, and 12 bases lay outside the gene matches. From germline, CDR1 is SGHTA and CDR2 FQGNSA. V and J are TRBV7-2 and TRBJ2-3, with TRBD2 identical over 9 bases. The TCR was taken from a human donor in good health (CMV status not recorded). Some clones in this sample may be carry-over from other donors' samples. Specimen: cultured PBMCs, collected from culture after CMV antigen stimulation. CDR3 nucleotide sequence: TGTGCCAGCAGCTTCCCGAGCGGGAGGAGTACTGTAGATACGCAGTATTTT. This translates into CASSFPSGRSTVDTQYF. The full variable domain, completed using reference TRBV7-2 and TRBJ2-3, is GAGVSQSPSNKVTEKGKDVELRCDPISGHTALYWYRQSLGQGLEFLIYFQGNSAPDKSGLPSDRFSAERTGGSVSTLTIQRTQQEDSAVYLCASSFPSGRSTVDTQYFGPGTRLTVL.